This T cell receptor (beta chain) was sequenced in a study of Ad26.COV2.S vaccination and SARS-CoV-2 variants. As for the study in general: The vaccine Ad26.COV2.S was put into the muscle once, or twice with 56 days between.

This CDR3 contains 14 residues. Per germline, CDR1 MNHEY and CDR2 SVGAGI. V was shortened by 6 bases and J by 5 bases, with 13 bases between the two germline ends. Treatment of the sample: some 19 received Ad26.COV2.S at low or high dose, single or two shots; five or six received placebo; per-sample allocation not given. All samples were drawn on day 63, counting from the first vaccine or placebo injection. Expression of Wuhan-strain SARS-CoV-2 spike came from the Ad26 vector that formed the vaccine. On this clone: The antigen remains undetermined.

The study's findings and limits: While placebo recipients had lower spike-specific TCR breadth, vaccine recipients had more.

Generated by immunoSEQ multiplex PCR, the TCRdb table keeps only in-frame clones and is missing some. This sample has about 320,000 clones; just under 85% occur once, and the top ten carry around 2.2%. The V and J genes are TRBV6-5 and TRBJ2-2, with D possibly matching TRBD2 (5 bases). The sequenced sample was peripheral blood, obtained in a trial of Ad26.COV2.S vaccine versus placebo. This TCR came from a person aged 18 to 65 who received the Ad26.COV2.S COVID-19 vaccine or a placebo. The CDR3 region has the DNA TGTGCCAGCAGACCAGCGGTGGTAACCGGGGAGCTGTTTTTT. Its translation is CASRPAVVTGELFF.